The sequence of this T cell receptor beta chain was determined in a study of spatial heterogeneity in lung cancer. The germline V gene has CDR1 PRHDT and CDR2 FYEKMQ (reference sequence). The CDR3 runs 13 residues. Trimming stripped 3 bases from V and 14 bases from J, with 14 bases between. From the 5' RACE reads, TCRdb called clonotypes with MiXCR, one entry per CDR3 protein. The sample yields tens of thousands of distinct CDR3 sequences, roughly an eighth seen once. Time point in this sample: sample taken at primary tumor resection. Patients with untreated early-stage non-small cell lung cancer, numbering 72, were the donors.

This clonotype was sampled from a male donor with early-stage non-small cell lung cancer. The gene calls are TRBV13 and TRBJ1-6, with D possibly TRBD1 on 5 matching bases. Source: PBMCs, taken at surgery. CDR3 loop: CASSFTGAGSLHF. CDR3 bases: TGTGCCAGCAGCTTTACCGGGGCCGGCTCCCTCCACTTT.